This T cell receptor (beta chain) was retrieved from a study of blood T cell repertoires in COVID-19. Study details: T cells, B-cell-depleted T cells, or PBMCs supplied cDNA or gDNA.

This clone was seen a single time. V shed 4 bases, J shed 2 bases, and the junction held 18 bases outside the gene matches. This CDR3 spans 19 amino acids. Per germline, CDR1 MGHRA and CDR2 YSYEKL. Study processing details: Amplification of reference gene primers was used by the study to estimate nucleated cell counts. Profiling relied on immunoSEQ multiplex PCR, and the TCRdb table lists in-frame clones only, not all of them. V and J calls and clone size are those listed in that table; D and trimming were worked out from the DNA. This sample carries 120,000 or so clones, almost 85% of them seen once, and the ten largest clones take under 15%.

Material: peripheral blood. V usage is TRBV4-1 and J usage is TRBJ2-7, with 9 bases aligning to TRBD2. This clonotype originated in a woman aged 25 to 39 who had recovered from COVID-19. DNA of the CDR3: TGCGCCAGCAGCCTCGTACCGGCTAGCGGGGTAGTCGGCACCTACGAGCAGTACTTC. Its translation is CASSLVPASGVVGTYEQYF.